This TCR beta chain emerged from a study of T cells in Graves' hyperthyroidism and ophthalmopathy. Findings and caveats of the study: The majority of expanded thyroid clonotypes above 0.001 also appeared in blood.

The germline V gene encodes CDR1 SQVTM and CDR2 ANQGSEA. Trimming took off 5 bases at V and 1 base at J, with 24 bases between the two ends. The CDR3 spans 18 residues. Graves' hyperthyroidism was deemed stable absent ophthalmopathy progression within 18 months. Aged 18 to 65, the patients had hyperthyroidism that was newly diagnosed and had lasted under 2 months. The TCR beta CDR3 regions underwent amplification using RNA transcripts as the source. HTBI primers were used for first-round RT-PCR of the TCR CDR3. MiXCR, run by TCRdb on the multiplex PCR reads, gives a single entry per CDR3 protein. Among approximately 590,000 distinct CDR3 sequences listed, 46% were seen once. For this clonotype: Its antigen remains unknown.

The J gene is TRBJ1-3, the V gene TRBV29-1; D is undetermined. Sequenced: peripheral blood or thyroid tissue (not recorded which). The origin of this receptor is a woman aged 18 to 35 with Graves' hyperthyroidism. This CDR3 reads CSVWSGKETVFSGNTIYF. In nucleotides, the CDR3 is TGCAGCGTTTGGAGTGGGAAGGAGACTGTATTTTCTGGAAACACCATATATTTT.